These T cell receptor beta chains were read from a single sample in a study of blood T cell repertoires in COVID-19. Some clones are missing from TCRdb's copy, which holds only in-frame ones; the method was immunoSEQ multiplex PCR. The sample lists approximately 200,000 clones, just over 85% seen once, with about 1.5% in the top ten. Sequenced sample: peripheral blood. The receptors come from a young man with active or convalescent COVID-19. Both conserved end residues are part of each CDR3. A D gene is named only where the DNA matches it firmly. The size entry is marked missing in some rows and otherwise reads once, few, many or a size class.

TRBV19,TRBD1,TRBJ1-5,NA,TGTGCCAGTAGTATTTTTGAGGGGGCGGGCAATCAGCCCCAGCATTTT,CASSIFEGAGNQPQHF
TRBV30,TRBD1,TRBJ2-1,NA,TGTGCCTGGAGTACAGGGGGCATCTACAATGAGCAGTTCTTC,CAWSTGGIYNEQFF
TRBV6-1,NA,TRBJ2-5,NA,TGTGCCAGCAGTGAAGTCGGGTGGGAGACCCAGTACTTC,CASSEVGWETQYF
TRBV5-4,TRBD1,TRBJ2-7,NA,TGTGCCAGCAGCTTGTGGCCGGGACAGGGCTCCAACGAGCAGTACTTC,CASSLWPGQGSNEQYF
TRBV9,TRBD1,TRBJ1-5,NA,TGTGCCAGCAGCGTAGATCAGGGGGATCAGCCCCAGCATTTT,CASSVDQGDQPQHF
TRBV6-1,TRBD2,TRBJ2-1,NA,TGTGCCAGCAGTGAATACCTCCTGCTAGCGGGAGGTGAGCAGTTCTTC,CASSEYLLLAGGEQFF
TRBV2,TRBD1,TRBJ1-4,NA,TGTGCCAGCAGGGGGACAGCCCCCAATGAAAAACTGTTTTTT,CASRGTAPNEKLFF
TRBV9,TRBD1,TRBJ1-5,NA,TGTGCCAGCAGCCTCGGGACAGGGTATGATCAGCCCCAGCATTTT,CASSLGTGYDQPQHF
TRBV7-9,NA,TRBJ1-6,NA,TGTGCCAGCAGCTTATCCATCGGGAATTCACCCCTCCACTTT,CASSLSIGNSPLHF
TRBV11-2,TRBD1,TRBJ1-2,NA,TGTGCCAGCAGCCTTCCGGACAGGGGTGGTGGCTACACCTTC,CASSLPDRGGGYTF
TRBV4-1,NA,TRBJ2-7,NA,TGCGCCAGCAGCCGGATTGGAGGAAACGAGCAGTACTTC,CASSRIGGNEQYF
TRBV6-5,TRBD1,TRBJ1-1,NA,TGTGCCAGCACCCGGACAGGGTATCCTGAAGCTTTCTTT,CASTRTGYPEAFF
TRBV19,TRBD2,TRBJ2-7,NA,TGTGCCGCAGGCCGCAGCGGGAGCTACGAGCAGTACTTC,CAAGRSGSYEQYF
TRBV28,TRBD1,TRBJ1-2,NA,TGTGCCAGCAGCAGAACAGGGGCTTATGGCTACACCTTC,CASSRTGAYGYTF
TRBV19,NA,TRBJ1-2,NA,TGTGCCAGTAGTATAGCTGGGCAGGGTTACGGCTACACCTTC,CASSIAGQGYGYTF
TRBV19,NA,TRBJ2-1,NA,TGTGCCAGTACAAGGGACTCCTCCTACAATGAGCAGTTCTTC,CASTRDSSYNEQFF
TRBV19,NA,TRBJ1-2,NA,TGTGCCAGTAGTCGAGACTGGGGCAGGGCTGGCTACACCTTC,CASSRDWGRAGYTF
TRBV6-6,NA,TRBJ1-5,NA,TGTGCCAGCACTCCCCCAGTGCAGGGTAGCAATCAGCCCCAGCATTTT,CASTPPVQGSNQPQHF
TRBV2,NA,TRBJ2-5,NA,TGTGCCGGTACACAAACCGGGACTGAAGAGACCCAGTACTTC,CAGTQTGTEETQYF
TRBV30,NA,TRBJ2-5,once,TGTGCCTGGAGCCCAAGGCCCGGGAGAGAGACCCAGTACTTC,CAWSPRPGRETQYF
TRBV9,NA,TRBJ2-1,NA,TGTGCCAGCAGCGTAGGGCAGGGGCCTTACAATGAGCAGTTCTTC,CASSVGQGPYNEQFF
TRBV29-1,NA,TRBJ1-1,NA,TGCAGCGTTGAACGGGGGGCCGGTGAAGCTTTCTTT,CSVERGAGEAFF
TRBV30,NA,TRBJ2-7,NA,TGTGCCTGGAGTACCGGGGGTCACGAGCAGTACTTC,CAWSTGGHEQYF
TRBV30,NA,TRBJ1-3,NA,TGTGCCTGGACAGGGGCCGTAAGCTCTGGAAACACCATATATTTT,CAWTGAVSSGNTIYF
TRBV13,TRBD1,TRBJ2-7,NA,TGTGCCAGCAGCAGGACAGGGTACGAGTACGAGCAGTACTTC,CASSRTGYEYEQYF
TRBV10-1,TRBD1,TRBJ2-5,NA,TGCGCCAGCAGCCCGGGACAGGGAAGGCCGAAGACCCAGTACTTC,CASSPGQGRPKTQYF
TRBV2,NA,TRBJ1-1,NA,TGTGCCAGCAGTGAACGGGTAACTGAAGCTTTCTTT,CASSERVTEAFF
TRBV12-3/TRBV12-4,NA,TRBJ2-1,NA,TGTGCCAGCAGTTTAGGCGCATACAATGAGCAGTTCTTC,CASSLGAYNEQFF
TRBV5-1,NA,TRBJ2-2,NA,TGCGCCAGCAGCTTGACTAGCCCCGGGGAGCTGTTTTTT,CASSLTSPGELFF
TRBV20-1,TRBD1,TRBJ1-6,few,TGCAGTGCTAGTCAAGGGGGCGACTATTCACCCCTCCACTTT,CSASQGGDYSPLHF
TRBV6-5,NA,TRBJ1-1,NA,TGTGCCAGCAGTTACGGGGCAGGGACTGAAGCTTTCTTT,CASSYGAGTEAFF
TRBV6-5,NA,TRBJ1-5,NA,TGTGCCAGCAGCGGATTTAGCTTACAGGTGGCAGCCCAGCATTTT,CASSGFSLQVAAQHF
TRBV19,NA,TRBJ1-2,once,TGTGCCAGTAGTGATGGCGGCTATGGCTACACCTTC,CASSDGGYGYTF
TRBV30,TRBD1,TRBJ1-2,NA,TGTGCCTGGAGTCTAGACAGGGGTGAGAGTGGCTACACCTTC,CAWSLDRGESGYTF
TRBV9,NA,TRBJ2-7,NA,TGTGCCAGCAGCGTAGGGGGGGATACCTACGAGCAGTACTTC,CASSVGGDTYEQYF
TRBV5-1,NA,TRBJ1-1,NA,TGCGCCAGCAGCTTGGGCCCCCGCGACACTGAAGCTTTCTTT,CASSLGPRDTEAFF
TRBV6-2/TRBV6-3,NA,TRBJ2-7,NA,TGTGCCAGCAGTTACGGTTCCAGCGATGAGGCTTTCTACGAGCAGTACTTC,CASSYGSSDEAFYEQYF
TRBV12-3/TRBV12-4,TRBD1,TRBJ1-5,once,TGTGCCAGCAGTCCGACAGGGGAGCAGCCCCAGCATTTT,CASSPTGEQPQHF
TRBV19,NA,TRBJ2-1,NA,TGTGCCAGTAGTCGCTCCTTGACTAGTCCGTTCCATGAGCAGTTCTTC,CASSRSLTSPFHEQFF
TRBV6-5,NA,TRBJ2-1,once,TGTGCCAGCAGTTACGCGGGAAGCTCCTACAATGAGCAGTTCTTC,CASSYAGSSYNEQFF
TRBV30,NA,TRBJ1-2,NA,TGTGCCTGGAGCGCGACGGGGGATCATGGCTACACCTTC,CAWSATGDHGYTF
TRBV25-1,TRBD2,TRBJ2-7,few,TGTGCCAGCAGTGTTCAGACTCCACCGGGAGGTTTGTACGAGCAGTACTTC,CASSVQTPPGGLYEQYF
TRBV2,NA,TRBJ2-5,once,TGTGCCAGCAGCACTGGAGAGACCCAGTACTTC,CASSTGETQYF
TRBV19,NA,TRBJ1-1,NA,TGTGCCAGTAGTATAGGTCGGGGGGCGGGCACTGAAGCTTTCTTT,CASSIGRGAGTEAFF
TRBV5-8,TRBD1,TRBJ1-5,NA,TGTGCCAGCAGTCGATGGACAGGGCAGCATCAGCCCCAGCATTTT,CASSRWTGQHQPQHF
TRBV7-2,TRBD1,TRBJ2-7,NA,TGTGCCAGCAGCTTAGTAGGGACAGGGGGTCTGTACGAGCAGTACTTC,CASSLVGTGGLYEQYF
TRBV10-3,TRBD1,TRBJ1-2,NA,TGTGCCATCAGTAAACAGGGGGCGGGCTATGGCTACACCTTC,CAISKQGAGYGYTF
TRBV6-6,NA,TRBJ2-2,NA,TGTGCCAGCAGCCGGGGGGCCGACACCGGGGAGCTGTTTTTT,CASSRGADTGELFF
TRBV12-3/TRBV12-4,NA,TRBJ1-1,once,TGTGCCAGCAGTTTAGGGCGGCCCACTGAAGCTTTCTTT,CASSLGRPTEAFF